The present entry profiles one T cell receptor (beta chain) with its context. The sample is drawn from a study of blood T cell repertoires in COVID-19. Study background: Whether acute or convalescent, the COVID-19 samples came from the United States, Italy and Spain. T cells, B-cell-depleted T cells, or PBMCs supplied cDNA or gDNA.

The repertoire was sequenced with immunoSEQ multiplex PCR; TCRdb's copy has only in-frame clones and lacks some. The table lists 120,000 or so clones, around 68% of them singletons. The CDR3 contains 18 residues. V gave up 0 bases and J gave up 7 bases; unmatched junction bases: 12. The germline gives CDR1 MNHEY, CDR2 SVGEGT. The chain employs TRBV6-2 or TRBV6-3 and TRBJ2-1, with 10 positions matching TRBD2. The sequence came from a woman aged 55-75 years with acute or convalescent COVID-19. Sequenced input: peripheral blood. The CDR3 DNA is TGTGCCAGCAGTTACTCGAGGAGCGGGGGGGCCCGACGGAATGAGCAGTTCTTC. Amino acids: CASSYSRSGGARRNEQFF.